This T cell receptor beta chain was captured in a study of technical replicates of blood from several donors. This CDR3 contains 14 residues. Trimming left V 10 bases short and J 1 base short, with 14 bases between. The germline CDR1 and CDR2 sequences are MNHNS and SASEGT. Here immunoSEQ multiplex PCR was the method, and the copy in TCRdb shows in-frame clones only, minus some. The data contain about 16,000 clones, about 89% of them singletons. The gene calls are TRBV6-1 and TRBJ1-3; D may be TRBD1 (6 bases). Sequenced input: PBMCs. The TCR originated in a human donor in good health. This chain's CDR3 is CAISTGTSGNTIYF. CDR3 in DNA: TGTGCCATTTCAACAGGGACGTCTGGAAACACCATATATTTT.